This paragraph reports one T cell receptor (beta chain). Its matching antigen is unknown. This sample was taken from a study of radiotherapy plus CTLA-4 blockade in lung cancer. J gave up 2 bases and V 5 bases, and 8 bases lay outside the gene matches. The length of the CDR3 is 15 residues. Germline V gene data show CDR1 as MDHEN and CDR2 as SYDVKM. Notes on the study in general: Tumor-origin TCR clones grew in blood after radiotherapy plus ipilimumab.

Produced via immunoSEQ multiplex PCR; TCRdb's table is partial and in-frame only. The sample has about 88,000 clones, about 78% seen once. The chain couples TRBV28 to TRBJ2-5, with 7 bases identical to TRBD2. The sequencing used peripheral blood, collected from a patient treated with radiotherapy plus ipilimumab. This TCR came from a human donor with non-small cell lung cancer that progressed on radiotherapy plus ipilimumab. In nucleotides, the CDR3 is TGTGCCAGCAGTGAGGCGGGAGATGCACAAGAGACCCAGTACTTC. This translates into CASSEAGDAQETQYF. Based on the CDR3 plus reference TRBV28 and TRBJ2-5, the full variable domain is DVKVTQSSRYLVKRTGEKVFLECVQDMDHENMFWYRQDPGLGLRLIYFSYDVKMKEKGDIPEGYSVSREKKERFSLILESASTNQTSMYLCASSEAGDAQETQYFGPGTRLLVL.